These 9 T cell receptor beta chains came from one sample sequenced in a study of CD8+CD57+ T cells in acquired aplastic anemia. Before being chosen for sequencing, patients had shown CD8+CD57+ cell expansion by flow cytometry. It was genomic DNA that served as the template for profiling TCR beta VDJ and CDR3. TCRdb fed the reads into MiXCR, producing one record per CDR3 protein. The sample lists roughly 150,000 distinct CDR3 sequences; less than 50% were seen once. Source material: sorted CD4+, CD8+, or CD8+CD57+ T cells (not recorded which) from PBMCs. Receptors were obtained from a human donor with aplastic anemia.

This rearrangement joins TRBV20-1 to TRBJ1-5; 10 positions agree with TRBD1. V shed 5 bases, J shed 0 bases, and the junction held 7 bases outside the gene matches. Germline V gene sequence: CDR1 DFQATT, CDR2 SNEGSKA (reference sequence). CDR3 length equals 16 residues. The CDR3 coding sequence is TGCAGTGCTTACGACAGGGGGCCAAATAGCAATCAGCCCCAGCATTTT. This sequence encodes CSAYDRGPNSNQPQHF.

V usage is TRBV5-5 and J usage is TRBJ1-2; 8 nucleotides match TRBD1. CDR1 is SGHKS, CDR2 YYEKEE, per germline (reference sequence). CDR3 length: 16 amino acids. The J segment lost 5 bases and the V segment lost 0 bases, leaving 9 bases of the junction unmatched. This CDR3 is CASSLGRLDREYGYTF. The DNA for the CDR3 is TGTGCCAGCAGCTTGGGCCGATTGGACAGGGAATATGGCTACACCTTC.

Regarding this clonotype: This could be a read error, since a much larger clone is one nucleotide away. The chain joins TRBV11-2 to TRBJ2-7, with TRBD1 identical over 7 bases. Germline CDR1 is SGHAT and CDR2 is FQNNGV. The CDR3 has 14 amino acids. V lost 7 bases and J lost 3; bases outside the gene matches: 9. CDR3 amino acids: CASTQIQGFYEQYF. CDR3 DNA sequence: TGTGCCAGCACCCAAATACAGGGGTTCTACGAGCAGTACTTC.

This chain uses TRBV3-1 with TRBJ1-5; possible D gene TRBD1, 6 bases. CDR3 size: 14 residues. V was pared by 6 bases and J by 11 bases, with 20 bases between. From germline, CDR1 is LGHDT and CDR2 YNNKEL (reference sequence). CDR3 residues: CASSYREGGLAQHF. For the CDR3, the DNA is TGTGCCAGCAGTTATCGGGAGGGGGGATTGGCCCAGCATTTT. Full variable domain (missing parts from reference TRBV3-1 and TRBJ1-5): DTAVSQTPKYLVTQMGNDKSIKCEQNLGHDTMYWYKQDSKKFLKIMFSYNNKELIINETVPNRFSPKSPDKAHLNLHINSLELGDSAVYFCASSYREGGLAQHFGDGTRLSIL.

In regard to this clonotype: A much larger clone differs from this one at a single base, so this may be a read error. The chain carries TRBV5-1 and TRBJ1-6; unclear D gene. This CDR3 has 15 amino acids. Germline V gene lookup returns CDR1 SGHRS and CDR2 YFSETQ. CDR3 sequence (DNA): TGCGCCAGCGGCTTGGGTGGGGTGAACAATTCACCCCTCCACTTT. Amino acids: CASGLGGVNNSPLHF.

This clonotype was counted a single time. The rearrangement joins TRBV29-1 to TRBJ2-7; D assignment may be TRBD1 or TRBD2 (5 bases each). The CDR3 is made up of 14 amino acids. The V gene lost 5 bases and the J gene lost 7 bases, with 21 bases spanning the gap. Germline CDR1 and CDR2: SQVTM and ANQGSEA. In DNA, the CDR3 is TGCAGCGTTCAGGGACGGGTCCCGGCTGGTGAGCAGTACTTC. It is translated as CSVQGRVPAGEQYF.

V and J are TRBV20-1 and TRBJ2-5; D gene uncertain. The CDR3 extends over 14 amino acids. CDR1 and CDR2 from the germline V gene are DFQATT and SNEGSKA (reference sequence). Trimming left V 0 bases short and J 3 bases short, with 11 bases between. The CDR3 sequence is CSARDLRNEETQYF. The DNA for the CDR3 is TGCAGTGCTAGAGATCTCCGGAACGAAGAGACCCAGTACTTC.

This clonotype was seen at least ten times. The chain couples TRBV20-1 to TRBJ1-4, with D tentatively TRBD1 (6 bases). The CDR3 is made up of 13 amino acids. Germline lookup yields CDR1 DFQATT and CDR2 SNEGSKA (reference sequence). Trimming cost V 6 bases and J 4 bases, with 12 bases left between them. The CDR3 is CSATRQVNEKLFF. In nucleotides, the CDR3 is TGCAGTGCAACGAGACAGGTTAATGAAAAACTGTTTTTT.

The V call is TRBV29-1, the J call TRBJ1-2, with TRBD1 matching 10 bases. Germline trimming cut 7 bases from V and 7 bases from J; bases unmatched to any gene: 9. The CDR3 is 13 amino acids. In germline, CDR1 is SQVTM, CDR2 ANQGSEA. Here the CDR3 reads CSDEATGGPGYTF. CDR3 in DNA: TGCAGCGATGAGGCGACAGGGGGCCCTGGCTACACCTTC. Based on the CDR3 plus reference TRBV29-1 and TRBJ1-2, the full variable domain is SAVISQKPSRDICQRGTSLTIQCQVDSQVTMMFWYRQQPGQSLTLIATANQGSEATYESGFVIDKFPISRPNLTFSTLTVSNMSPEDSSIYLCSDEATGGPGYTFGSGTRLTVV.